The 29 T cell receptor beta chains listed next were all sequenced from one sample in a study of blood T cell repertoires in COVID-19. TCRdb keeps only in-frame clones here, not all; method: immunoSEQ multiplex PCR. The table lists roughly 150,000 clones, more than 65% of them singletons, with approximately 15% in the top ten. Sequenced sample: peripheral blood. The receptors come from a woman of 80 years or more with acute or convalescent COVID-19.

This clone turned up a few times. This sequence joins TRBV9 and TRBJ1-3; tentative D call: TRBD1 (6 bases). This CDR3 contains 13 residues. Trimming shortened V by 4 bases and J by 4 bases, and 9 bases separated the two germline ends. Germline V CDR1 and CDR2: SGDLS, YYNGEE. The CDR3 protein is CASSLGTGNTIYF. The CDR3 DNA follows: TGTGCCAGCAGCCTCGGGACAGGAAACACCATATATTTT.

The chain recombines TRBV28 with TRBJ1-6, with TRBD1 matching 7 bases. Germline values: CDR1 MDHEN, CDR2 SYDVKM. V dropped 5 bases and J dropped 10; count of bases not matched to a gene: 11. The CDR3 totals 15 residues. CDR3 DNA sequence: TGTGCCAGCAGTACCTCCACAGGGGTGGAATCACCCCTCCACTTT. Amino acid sequence: CASSTSTGVESPLHF.

This chain joins TRBV6-4 and TRBJ1-2; a possible D gene is TRBD1 (5 bases). There are 14 residues in the CDR3. The germline gives CDR1 MRHNA, CDR2 SNTAGT. The V and J ends lost 5 bases and 8 bases respectively, with 18 bases between them. The CDR3 region is CASSPLDGRGGYTF. The CDR3 DNA reads as TGTGCCAGCAGTCCCTTGGACGGTCGGGGGGGCTACACCTTC.

The J gene is TRBJ1-2, the V gene TRBV2; TRBD1 aligns across 7 bases. V lost 3 bases, J lost 7 bases, and 5 bases stayed unmatched. The CDR3 runs to 13 residues. The V gene's germline CDR1 is SNHLY and CDR2 FYNNEI. CDR3: CASSEGTAVGYTF. The CDR3 region has the DNA TGTGCCAGCAGTGAGGGGACAGCCGTTGGCTACACCTTC.

The chain has TRBV5-6 and TRBJ1-3; 8 positions match TRBD1. J lost 3 bases, V lost 0 bases, and 2 bases had no gene match. The CDR3 runs 15 residues. From germline, CDR1 is SGHDT and CDR2 YYEEEE. The CDR3 nucleotides read TGTGCCAGCAGCTTGGTCAGGGGGCTTGGAAACACCATATATTTT. This translates into CASSLVRGLGNTIYF.

This clone came up a few times. CDR3 sequence: CASSFGRTGNEKLFF. In DNA, the CDR3 is TGTGCCAGCAGCTTTGGGCGTACAGGCAATGAAAAACTGTTTTTT. The chain couples TRBV7-9 to TRBJ1-4; maybe TRBD1 (5 bases). Germline V gives CDR1 SEHNR, CDR2 FQNEAQ (reference sequence). The V gene lost 3 bases and the J gene lost 5 bases, with 13 bases spanning the gap. The CDR3 runs to 15 residues.

This chain uses TRBV25-1 with TRBJ2-7; D perhaps matches TRBD2 (5 bases). Germline lookup yields CDR1 MGHDK and CDR2 SYGVNS. This CDR3 spans 11 amino acids. Trimming pared 4 bases from V and 7 bases from J, leaving 8 bases between. The CDR3 region is CASSGRGEQYF. CDR3 nucleotides: TGTGCCAGCAGTGGGCGAGGGGAGCAGTACTTC.

The chain couples TRBV7-9 to TRBJ2-1, with 7 nucleotides matching TRBD1. V gave up 1 base and J gave up 8 bases; unmatched junction bases: 8. The CDR3 loop spans 15 amino acids. The germline V gene encodes CDR1 SEHNR and CDR2 FQNEAQ (reference sequence). The CDR3 sequence: CASSLVGGAFDEQFF. DNA for the CDR3: TGTGCCAGCAGCTTAGTAGGGGGCGCGTTCGATGAGCAGTTCTTC.

The chain combines TRBV12-3 or TRBV12-4 with TRBJ2-5; no clear D. This CDR3 contains 12 residues. The V and J ends lost 0 bases and 4 bases respectively, with 3 bases between them. CDR3 in DNA: TGTGCCAGCAGTTTAGCGCGAGAGACCCAGTACTTC. Its protein product is CASSLARETQYF.

Points on this clone: A read error may account for a junction end that differs from germline. This rearrangement joins TRBV27 to TRBJ2-1, with 10 bases that match TRBD2. The CDR3 runs 18 residues. Germline CDR1 and CDR2: MNHEY and SMNVEV (reference sequence). CDR3 in DNA: TGTGTCAGCAGTTTATCATCGAGCGGGAGGGGAAGCTACAATGAGCAGTTCTTC. This sequence encodes CVSSLSSSGRGSYNEQFF.

This sequence joins TRBV28 and TRBJ2-7; the D is unclear. Looked up from germline, CDR1 is MDHEN and CDR2 is SYDVKM. The CDR3 consists of 15 residues. V was shortened by 4 bases and J by 2 bases, with 15 bases between the two germline ends. The CDR3 protein is CASSSSGGSAYEQYF. The CDR3 DNA sequence: TGTGCCAGCAGTTCCTCAGGTGGGTCGGCCTACGAGCAGTACTTC.

This chain uses TRBV5-6 with TRBJ1-2, with 8 bases identical to TRBD1. There are 13 residues in the CDR3. CDR1 and CDR2 from the germline V gene are SGHDT and YYEEEE. V lost 6 bases and J lost 4; bases outside the gene matches: 5. CDR3 DNA sequence: TGTGCCAGCAACACACAGGGGGTCTATGGCTACACCTTC. This encodes CASNTQGVYGYTF.

This clone has a single count. The chain employs TRBV27 and TRBJ1-5, with TRBD1 identical over 10 bases. The V segment lost 2 bases and the J segment 7 bases; nucleotides outside the gene matches: 5. This CDR3 region has 15 residues. The germline CDR1 and CDR2 sequences are MNHEY and SMNVEV (reference sequence). This CDR3 is CASSLNRDRGQPQHF. CDR3 nucleotide sequence: TGTGCCAGCAGTTTAAACCGGGACAGGGGACAGCCCCAGCATTTT.

V is TRBV4-1 and J is TRBJ2-7; D is perhaps TRBD1 (5 bases). V was pared by 1 base and J by 0 bases, with 10 bases between. Germline CDR1 reads MGHRA; CDR2 reads YSYEKL. The CDR3 totals 15 residues. The CDR3 is CASSQGRQSSYEQYF. CDR3 DNA sequence: TGCGCCAGCAGCCAAGGAAGACAGAGCTCCTACGAGCAGTACTTC.

The chain has TRBV18 and TRBJ1-1; a weak D match, TRBD1 (5 bases). Trimming shortened V by 6 bases and J by 2 bases, and 13 bases separated the two germline ends. The CDR3 has 14 amino acids. In germline, CDR1 is KGHSH, CDR2 LQKENI. The CDR3 nucleotides are TGTGCCAGCTCTCTCGGGGGGGGAAACACTGAAGCTTTCTTT. Translating gives CASSLGGGNTEAFF.

This clone was picked up one time. The rearrangement uses TRBV6-5 and TRBJ2-3, with TRBD2 matching 7 bases. Trimming cost V 7 bases and J 1 base; bases outside gene matches: 5. The CDR3 has 14 amino acids. Per the germline V gene, CDR1 is MNHEY and CDR2 is SVGAGI. The CDR3 protein is CASMFTSGTDTQYF. In DNA form, the CDR3 reads TGTGCCAGCATGTTTACTAGCGGCACAGATACGCAGTATTTT.

The chain links TRBV6-1 to TRBJ1-1; possible D gene TRBD1, 5 bases. CDR3 size: 14 residues. Germline CDR1 reads MNHNS; CDR2 reads SASEGT. Trimming shortened V by 0 bases and J by 10 bases, and 15 bases separated the two germline ends. DNA of the CDR3: TGTGCCAGCAGTGAAGCGATACAGGTGGCGGTAGCTTTCTTT. Residues: CASSEAIQVAVAFF.

There are a few counts of this clone. The chain recombines TRBV5-1 with TRBJ2-7; possibly TRBD2 for D (7 bases). Germline assignment: CDR1 SGHRS and CDR2 YFSETQ. This CDR3 region has 16 residues. Trimming removed 0 bases from V and 2 bases from J, with 15 bases in between. The CDR3 spells CASSLAGQGRAYEQYF. The CDR3 coding sequence is TGCGCCAGCAGCTTGGCCGGGCAGGGGAGGGCCTACGAGCAGTACTTC.

V usage is TRBV5-6 and J usage is TRBJ1-2, with D unclear. V was trimmed by 5 bases and J by 5 bases, leaving 16 bases between them. This CDR3 spans 14 amino acids. Germline V lookup: CDR1 SGHDT, CDR2 YYEEEE. CDR3 in DNA: TGTGCCAGCAGTCGAAAGGGAGTAGGGTATGGCTACACCTTC. Translation: CASSRKGVGYGYTF.

V is TRBV16 and J is TRBJ1-5; 7 bases agree with TRBD1. Germline values: CDR1 KGHSY, CDR2 FQNENV. The CDR3 length is 16 residues. The J segment lost 5 bases and the V segment lost 1 base, leaving 8 bases of the junction unmatched. CDR3 in DNA: TGTGCCAGCAGCCAATATCCGGGACAGATAGATCAGCCCCAGCATTTT. This sequence encodes CASSQYPGQIDQPQHF.

This clone was recorded once. The chain recombines TRBV7-3 with TRBJ2-3, with 10 bases aligning to TRBD2. The CDR3 has 16 residues. Trimming removed 1 base from V and 4 bases from J; junction bases left unmatched: 5. The germline V gene has CDR1 SGHTA and CDR2 FQGTGA. The CDR3 region is CASSLMDLAGADTQYF. CDR3 bases: TGTGCCAGCAGCTTAATGGATCTAGCGGGAGCAGATACGCAGTATTTT.

The chain uses TRBV30 and TRBJ1-1; the match to TRBD1 covers 7 bases. From germline, CDR1 is GTSNPN and CDR2 SVGIG (reference sequence). This CDR3 has 14 residues. J was trimmed by 7 bases and V by 5 bases; bases with no gene match: 13. CDR3 sequence reads: CAWDAGQAGNEAFF. The CDR3 nucleotides read TGTGCCTGGGATGCTGGACAGGCGGGGAATGAAGCTTTCTTT.

The chain carries TRBV29-1 and TRBJ1-6, with no clear D. Trimming stripped 4 bases from V and 0 bases from J, with 7 bases between. Germline V gene lookup returns CDR1 SQVTM and CDR2 ANQGSEA. The CDR3 sequence is 14 residues long. The CDR3 DNA is TGCAGCGTTGCGGAGGGCTCCTATAATTCACCCCTCCACTTT. This encodes CSVAEGSYNSPLHF. The full variable domain, its missing parts supplied by reference TRBV29-1 and TRBJ1-6, is SAVISQKPSRDICQRGTSLTIQCQVDSQVTMMFWYRQQPGQSLTLIATANQGSEATYESGFVIDKFPISRPNLTFSTLTVSNMSPEDSSIYLCSVAEGSYNSPLHFGNGTRLTVT.

J is TRBJ2-3 and V is TRBV11-3; 9 positions agree with TRBD2. This CDR3 is 17 amino acids long. Unmatched junction bases numbered 11, after V lost 5 bases and J lost 2 bases. Germline V gene sequence: CDR1 SGHNT, CDR2 YENEEA. The CDR3 is CASSDKLTSGYTDTQYF. In nucleotides, the CDR3 is TGTGCCAGCAGCGACAAATTGACTAGCGGATACACAGATACGCAGTATTTT.

For the CDR3, the DNA is TGTGCCAGCAGTTTTAGGACAGGGGTTGGAGATACGCAGTATTTT. This translates into CASSFRTGVGDTQYF. The V call is TRBV6-5, the J call TRBJ2-3, with TRBD1 identical over 9 bases. V lost 4 bases and J lost 5; bases outside the gene matches: 7. From germline, CDR1 is MNHEY and CDR2 SVGAGI. This CDR3 comprises 15 residues.

V and J are TRBV6-5 and TRBJ2-1; 7 positions agree with TRBD2. The CDR3 totals 14 residues. CDR1 MNHEY and CDR2 SVGAGI come from the germline V gene. The junction had 7 bases not matched to a gene; V was cut back by 7 bases and J by 4 bases. The CDR3 coding sequence is TGTGCCAGCAATCCGAGCGGGAATTACAATGAGCAGTTCTTC. Translating gives CASNPSGNYNEQFF.

The chain couples TRBV5-1 to TRBJ1-2, with TRBD1 identical over 9 bases. The CDR3 consists of 15 residues. Germline CDR1 and CDR2: SGHRS and YFSETQ. The ends lost 3 bases at V and 2 bases at J; junction bases unmatched: 5. CDR3: CASSSGTGNNYGYTF. The CDR3 region has the DNA TGCGCCAGCAGCTCAGGGACAGGGAACAACTATGGCTACACCTTC.

The chain has TRBV5-1 and TRBJ2-3, with D perhaps TRBD1 (6 bases). Trimming stripped 0 bases from V and 8 bases from J, with 16 bases between. The CDR3 is 15 amino acids. Germline CDR1 reads SGHRS; CDR2 reads YFSETQ. DNA for the CDR3: TGCGCCAGCAGCTTGGAGTCAGGGGAAATGGGTACGCAGTATTTT. Translation gives CASSLESGEMGTQYF.

V gene TRBV6-4 combines with J gene TRBJ2-3, with 13 bases matching TRBD2. The germline CDR1 and CDR2 sequences are MRHNA and SNTAGT. The CDR3 runs to 16 residues. V trimming: 5 bases; J trimming: 6 bases; junction bases outside the gene matches: 8. The CDR3: CASSLLAGGPGDTQYF. The CDR3 DNA reads as TGTGCCAGCAGTCTACTAGCGGGAGGGCCGGGGGATACGCAGTATTTT.